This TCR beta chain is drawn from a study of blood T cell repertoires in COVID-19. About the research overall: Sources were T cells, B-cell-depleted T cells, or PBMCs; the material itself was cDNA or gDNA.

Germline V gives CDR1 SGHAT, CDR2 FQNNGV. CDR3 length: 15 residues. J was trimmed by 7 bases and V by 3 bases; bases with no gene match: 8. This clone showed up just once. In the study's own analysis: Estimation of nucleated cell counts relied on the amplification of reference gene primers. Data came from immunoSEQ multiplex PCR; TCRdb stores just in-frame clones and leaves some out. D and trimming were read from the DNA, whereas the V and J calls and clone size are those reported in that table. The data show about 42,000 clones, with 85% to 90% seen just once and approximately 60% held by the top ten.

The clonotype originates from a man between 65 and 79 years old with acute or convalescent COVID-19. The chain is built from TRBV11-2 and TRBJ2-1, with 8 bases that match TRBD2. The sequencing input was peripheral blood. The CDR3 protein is CASSFLASGGNEQFF. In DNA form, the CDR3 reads TGTGCCAGCAGCTTTTTGGCCAGCGGGGGAAATGAGCAGTTCTTC.